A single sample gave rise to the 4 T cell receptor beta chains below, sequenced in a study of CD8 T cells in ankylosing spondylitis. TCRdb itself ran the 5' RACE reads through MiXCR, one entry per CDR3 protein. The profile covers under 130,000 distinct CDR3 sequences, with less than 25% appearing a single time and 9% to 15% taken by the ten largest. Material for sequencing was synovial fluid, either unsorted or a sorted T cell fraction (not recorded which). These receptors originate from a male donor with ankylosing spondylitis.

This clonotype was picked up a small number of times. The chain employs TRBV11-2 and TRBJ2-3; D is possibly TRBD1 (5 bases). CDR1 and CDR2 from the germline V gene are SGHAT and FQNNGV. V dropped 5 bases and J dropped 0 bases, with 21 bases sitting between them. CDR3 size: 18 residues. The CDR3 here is CASSRNSGYQQSTDTQYF. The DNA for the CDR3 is TGTGCCAGCAGCAGAAATTCAGGGTACCAACAAAGCACAGATACGCAGTATTTT.

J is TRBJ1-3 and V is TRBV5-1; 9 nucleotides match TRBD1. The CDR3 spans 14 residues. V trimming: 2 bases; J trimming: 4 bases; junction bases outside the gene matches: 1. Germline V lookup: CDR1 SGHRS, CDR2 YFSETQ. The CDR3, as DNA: TGCGCCAGCAGCTTCGGGACAGGGGGAAACACCATATATTTT. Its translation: CASSFGTGGNTIYF.

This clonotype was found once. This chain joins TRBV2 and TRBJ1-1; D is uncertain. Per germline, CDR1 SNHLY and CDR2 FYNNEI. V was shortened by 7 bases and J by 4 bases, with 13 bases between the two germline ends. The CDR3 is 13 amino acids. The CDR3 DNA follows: TGTGCCAGCACCCCGGATCGAACCACTGAAGCTTTCTTT. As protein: CASTPDRTTEAFF.

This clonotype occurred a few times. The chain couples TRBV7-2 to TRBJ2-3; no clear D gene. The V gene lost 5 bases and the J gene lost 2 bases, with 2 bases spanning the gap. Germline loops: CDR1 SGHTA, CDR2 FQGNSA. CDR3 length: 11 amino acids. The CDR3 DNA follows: TGTGCCAGCAGCAACACAGATACGCAGTATTTT. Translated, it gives CASSNTDTQYF.